The 32 T cell receptor beta chains below all came from one sample that was sequenced in a study of CD8 T cells in ankylosing spondylitis. TCRdb fed the 5' RACE reads into MiXCR, producing one record per CDR3 protein. The sample has 250,000 to 300,000 distinct CDR3 sequences; roughly 20% are singletons. The specimen was blood, either unsorted or a sorted T cell fraction (not recorded which). Receptors originate from a male donor with ankylosing spondylitis or in good health (not recorded which).

This clonotype was counted only a few times. The CDR3 sequence: CASSQDGGRTEAFF. The CDR3 DNA is TGTGCCAGCAGCCAAGACGGGGGTAGGACTGAAGCTTTCTTT. This rearrangement joins TRBV3-1 to TRBJ1-1, with D possibly being TRBD1 (5 bases). Trimming shortened V by 0 bases and J by 5 bases, and 10 bases separated the two germline ends. Looked up from germline, CDR1 is LGHDT and CDR2 is YNNKEL (reference sequence). CDR3 length equals 14 residues. The whole variable domain, remainder taken from reference TRBV3-1 and TRBJ1-1, is DTAVSQTPKYLVTQMGNDKSIKCEQNLGHDTMYWYKQDSKKFLKIMFSYNNKELIINETVPNRFSPKSPDKAHLNLHINSLELGDSAVYFCASSQDGGRTEAFFGQGTRLTVV.

The chain has TRBV28 and TRBJ2-3; a possible D gene is TRBD2 (6 bases). Germline assignment: CDR1 MDHEN and CDR2 SYDVKM. The V end was cut by 3 bases, the J end by 4 bases, with 11 bases between. This CDR3 contains 14 residues. CDR3 loop: CASSLQRVADTQYF. CDR3 nucleotides: TGTGCCAGCAGTTTGCAGCGGGTGGCAGATACGCAGTATTTT.

The chain is built from TRBV9 and TRBJ2-3; 8 bases are a match to TRBD1. This CDR3 contains 13 residues. Losses at the gene ends were 2 bases for V and 6 bases for J; bases not matched to a gene: 2. The V gene's germline CDR1 is SGDLS and CDR2 YYNGEE. Here the CDR3 reads CASSVGQVDTQYF. Here the CDR3 DNA reads TGTGCCAGCAGCGTGGGACAGGTGGATACGCAGTATTTT.

The rearrangement links TRBV20-1 to TRBJ1-5; D perhaps matches TRBD1 (5 bases). V lost 6 bases and J 0 bases, leaving 21 bases between the germline ends. The V gene's germline CDR1 is DFQATT and CDR2 SNEGSKA (reference sequence). This CDR3 has 17 residues. This chain's CDR3 is CSADRDGQTDSNQPQHF. CDR3 bases: TGCAGTGCAGATAGGGATGGACAAACAGATAGCAATCAGCCCCAGCATTTT.

The chain recombines TRBV5-1 with TRBJ2-7; TRBD2 matches at 15 bases. The trim removed 3 bases at V and 1 base at J, leaving 2 bases unmatched. The germline V gene has CDR1 SGHRS and CDR2 YFSETQ. The CDR3 loop spans 16 amino acids. The CDR3 DNA reads as TGCGCCAGCAGCTCAGGACTAGCGGGAGGGTCCTACGAGCAGTACGTC. This gives the protein CASSSGLAGGSYEQYV.

Only a few counts were recorded for this clonotype. The chain joins TRBV20-1 to TRBJ2-2, with D perhaps TRBD1 (6 bases). The ends were cut back, 0 bases at V and 0 bases at J, with 11 bases in the middle. The germline gives CDR1 DFQATT, CDR2 SNEGSKA (reference sequence). This CDR3 spans 16 amino acids. CDR3 bases: TGCAGTGCTAGAGATATGAACAGGGCGAACACCGGGGAGCTGTTTTTT. Protein product: CSARDMNRANTGELFF.

This clonotype was detected ten times or more. J is TRBJ2-3 and V is TRBV27, with 7 bases fitting TRBD2. The CDR3 totals 15 residues. Germline-derived CDR1 and CDR2 are MNHEY and SMNVEV (reference sequence). Losses at the gene ends were 6 bases for V and 4 bases for J; bases not matched to a gene: 10. The CDR3 sequence is CASRQPWEGPDTQYF. CDR3 in DNA: TGTGCCAGCAGGCAACCCTGGGAGGGGCCAGATACGCAGTATTTT.

This clonotype was picked up many times. CDR3 sequence: CSVAAGVNTEAFF. In DNA form, the CDR3 reads TGCAGCGTGGCGGCCGGGGTGAACACTGAAGCTTTCTTT. The J gene is TRBJ1-1, the V gene TRBV29-1; D unresolved. Between the trimmed V and J ends, which lost 6 bases and 0 bases, there was a span of 11 bases. CDR3 length equals 13 residues. In germline, CDR1 is SQVTM, CDR2 ANQGSEA.

This clonotype has more than one count but fewer than ten. The rearrangement uses TRBV5-5 and TRBJ2-1, with 11 bases identical to TRBD2. In germline, CDR1 is SGHKS, CDR2 YYEKEE (reference sequence). This CDR3 contains 16 residues. Trimming removed 3 bases from V and 2 bases from J; junction bases left unmatched: 4. The CDR3 reads CASSSTSGRPYNEQFF. CDR3 in DNA: TGTGCCAGCAGCTCAACTAGCGGGAGACCCTACAATGAGCAGTTCTTC.

DNA for the CDR3: TGCGCCAGCAGCCAAGATTGGGGGACAGGGTTTGATCCCCTCCACTTT. The encoded protein is CASSQDWGTGFDPLHF. This chain links TRBV4-1 with TRBJ1-6, with 9 bases that match TRBD1. The CDR3 totals 16 residues. Looked up from germline, CDR1 is MGHRA and CDR2 is YSYEKL. The V segment lost 0 bases and the J segment 13 bases; nucleotides outside the gene matches: 10.

Worth noting for this clonotype: Its ends do not fully match the called genes, so a read error is possible. This chain links TRBV25-1 with TRBJ1-2; D gene ambiguous. The germline gives CDR1 MGHDK, CDR2 SYGVNS. This CDR3 contains 15 residues. CDR3 sequence: CASSLPGGSNYDYTF. CDR3 DNA: TGTGCCAGCAGTCTCCCAGGTGGATCCAACTATGACTACACCTTC.

A few counts support this clonotype. This chain links TRBV5-4 with TRBJ2-5; D may be TRBD1 (6 bases). Trimming removed 2 bases at V and 1 base at J, with 12 bases between. Germline assignment: CDR1 SGHNT and CDR2 YYREEE (reference sequence). The CDR3 runs to 15 residues. The CDR3 is CASSFRQGSQETQYF. The CDR3, as DNA: TGTGCCAGCAGCTTTAGGCAGGGGTCCCAAGAGACCCAGTACTTC.

This clonotype was picked up a small number of times. The chain combines TRBV18 with TRBJ2-4, with D possibly matching TRBD1 (5 bases). The germline V gene has CDR1 KGHSH and CDR2 LQKENI. The CDR3 sequence is 15 residues long. Trimming removed 0 bases at V and 4 bases at J, with 10 bases between. The CDR3 region has the DNA TGTGCCAGCTCACCACCGGGGCAGGGTAAAAACATTCAGTACTTC. Protein product: CASSPPGQGKNIQYF.

This clonotype was recorded many times. This chain uses TRBV6-1 with TRBJ2-3, with 8 bases identical to TRBD1. There are 15 residues in the CDR3. CDR1 is MNHNS, CDR2 SASEGT, per germline. Losses at the gene ends were 5 bases for V and 5 bases for J; bases not matched to a gene: 9. The CDR3 is CASSPWTGFIDTQYF. CDR3 in DNA: TGTGCCAGCAGTCCATGGACAGGGTTCATAGATACGCAGTATTTT.

The table lists this clonotype with a few counts. The chain joins TRBV24-1 to TRBJ2-1; D is unclear. The CDR3 contains 11 residues. Trimming left V 8 bases short and J 5 bases short, with 6 bases between. The germline CDR1 and CDR2 sequences are KGHDR and SFDVKD. The CDR3 loop is CATKFNNEQFF. CDR3 sequence (DNA): TGTGCCACCAAATTCAACAATGAGCAGTTCTTC.

The chain joins TRBV7-2 to TRBJ1-3, with 9 bases lining up with TRBD1. V dropped 5 bases and J dropped 7; count of bases not matched to a gene: 3. CDR1 SGHTA and CDR2 FQGNSA come from the germline V gene. The length of the CDR3 is 13 residues. The CDR3 here is CASSGDRVNTIYF. The CDR3, as DNA: TGTGCCAGCAGCGGGGACAGGGTTAACACCATATATTTT.

This chain uses TRBV29-1 with TRBJ2-3, with a weak D call TRBD1 (6 bases). This CDR3 has 14 residues. In germline, CDR1 is SQVTM, CDR2 ANQGSEA. V was cut by 4 bases and J by 2 bases, with 13 bases left in between. CDR3: CSVGGGHFTDTQYF. The DNA for the CDR3 is TGCAGCGTTGGAGGGGGACACTTCACAGATACGCAGTATTTT.

The chain has TRBV12-3 or TRBV12-4 and TRBJ2-5; 10 nucleotides align to TRBD2. The trim removed 7 bases at V and 5 bases at J, leaving 7 bases unmatched. This CDR3 is built from 14 residues. This chain's CDR3 is CASITSGGAETQYF. CDR3 bases: TGTGCCAGCATCACGAGCGGGGGGGCGGAGACCCAGTACTTC.

This clonotype was picked up a small number of times. This chain joins TRBV11-2 and TRBJ1-2, with TRBD1 as a possible D gene (5 bases). The CDR3 covers 17 residues. CDR1 and CDR2 (germline): SGHAT, FQNNGV. With 5 bases removed from V and 8 bases from J, the gap between germline ends came to 27 bases. CDR3 loop: CASSVNLGTSSSGGYTF. The CDR3 nucleotides are TGTGCCAGCAGCGTCAATCTCGGGACGTCCTCCAGCGGGGGCTACACCTTC.

CDR3 sequence: CASSLRSEKLFF. CDR3 DNA: TGTGCCAGCAGTCTTAGGTCTGAAAAACTGTTTTTT. The rearrangement links TRBV12-3 or TRBV12-4 to TRBJ1-4; D unresolved. Between the trimmed V and J ends, which lost 5 bases and 7 bases, there was a span of 8 bases. This CDR3 has 12 amino acids.

This clonotype has at least ten counts. The chain employs TRBV6-6 and TRBJ2-1; tentatively, D is TRBD1 (5 bases). Looked up from germline, CDR1 is MNHNY and CDR2 is SVGAGI (reference sequence). The V and J ends lost 5 bases and 6 bases respectively, with 8 bases between them. CDR3 length equals 12 residues. The DNA for the CDR3 is TGTGCCAGCAGTGCAGGGATCAATGAGCAGTTCTTC. This translates into CASSAGINEQFF.

The V call is TRBV5-1, the J call TRBJ2-2; D is ambiguous. Germline CDR1 is SGHRS and CDR2 is YFSETQ. The CDR3 loop spans 17 amino acids. V was clipped by 4 bases and J by 1 base, with 17 bases between them. CDR3 coding DNA: TGCGCCAGCAGCCTCTTAGGTGGGATGTGGAACACCGGGGAGCTGTTTTTT. Its translation is CASSLLGGMWNTGELFF.

V usage is TRBV7-9 and J usage is TRBJ1-2; D uncertain. CDR1 SEHNR and CDR2 FQNEAQ come from the germline V gene (reference sequence). The length of the CDR3 is 14 residues. V dropped 8 bases and J dropped 4 bases, with 17 bases sitting between them. CDR3 DNA: TGTGCCAGCCAAGGAGACTACAAAGTCTATGGCTACACCTTC. Translated, it gives CASQGDYKVYGYTF.

This clonotype was picked up many times. The chain employs TRBV20-1 and TRBJ1-2; D is uncertain. The CDR3 has 14 residues. The V gene lost 1 base and the J gene lost 4 bases, with 13 bases spanning the gap. Germline V gene sequence: CDR1 DFQATT, CDR2 SNEGSKA (reference sequence). The CDR3 region has the DNA TGCAGTGCTAGAGTTGCGGCCACCATCTATGGCTACACCTTC. Its translation is CSARVAATIYGYTF.

There are many counts of this clonotype. The V gene is TRBV28, the J gene TRBJ2-2, with 14 bases that match TRBD2. Trimming removed 4 bases from V and 5 bases from J; junction bases left unmatched: 6. Germline CDR1 reads MDHEN; CDR2 reads SYDVKM. This CDR3 is 17 amino acids long. The CDR3 DNA follows: TGTGCCAGCAGTTGGGGACTAGCGGGAGTGGGGACCGGGGAGCTGTTTTTT. Amino acid sequence: CASSWGLAGVGTGELFF.

This clonotype showed up just a few times. The rearrangement links TRBV5-1 to TRBJ1-6; D is perhaps TRBD1 (6 bases). Germline loops: CDR1 SGHRS, CDR2 YFSETQ. Trimming took 2 bases from V and 7 from J, leaving 10 bases between them. CDR3 length: 14 residues. This CDR3 is CASSLQGDNSPLHF. The CDR3 region has the DNA TGCGCCAGCAGCTTACAGGGAGACAATTCACCCCTCCACTTT.

The chain has TRBV5-1 and TRBJ1-1; no reliable D call. The CDR3 has 14 amino acids. The V and J ends lost 4 bases and 1 base respectively, with 11 bases between them. Germline-derived CDR1 and CDR2 are SGHRS and YFSETQ. The CDR3 DNA reads as TGCGCCAGCAGCATTCGGGCCTCGAACACTGAAGCTTTCTTT. Translation gives CASSIRASNTEAFF.

This clonotype has just a few counts. The gene calls are TRBV11-1 and TRBJ2-1; D may correspond to TRBD1 or TRBD2 (5 bases each). CDR1 is SGHAT and CDR2 is FQDESV in the germline V gene (reference sequence). V was shortened by 1 base and J by 7 bases, with 17 bases between the two germline ends. This CDR3 comprises 16 residues. This chain's CDR3 is CASSLVGTDLPNEQFF. The CDR3 region has the DNA TGTGCCAGCAGCTTAGTCGGGACGGATTTACCTAATGAGCAGTTCTTC.

This clonotype was seen many times. This sequence joins TRBV5-1 and TRBJ2-1; 10 nucleotides agree with TRBD1. V was pared by 4 bases and J by 8 bases, with 12 bases of the junction left unmatched. The germline V gene has CDR1 SGHRS and CDR2 YFSETQ. This CDR3 is built from 16 residues. The DNA of the CDR3 is TGCGCCAGCAGCCAGGACAGGGGGGCCTCCAGGGATGAGCAGTTCTTC. Its protein product is CASSQDRGASRDEQFF.

This clonotype was observed at least ten times. The chain has TRBV20-1 and TRBJ2-2, with D possibly being TRBD2 (5 bases). Trimming took 6 bases from V and 1 from J, leaving 12 bases between them. The CDR3 runs 14 residues. The germline gives CDR1 DFQATT, CDR2 SNEGSKA (reference sequence). CDR3 region: CSATTRVNTGELFF. The DNA of the CDR3 is TGCAGTGCCACAACTAGGGTGAACACCGGGGAGCTGTTTTTT.

The rearrangement uses TRBV12-3 or TRBV12-4 and TRBJ2-1, with a weak D call TRBD2 (6 bases). CDR3 length: 16 residues. V lost 5 bases, J lost 5 bases, and 19 bases lay in between. In nucleotides, the CDR3 is TGTGCCAGCAGTGCCAGTGGTAGCGGAGTGAACAATGAGCAGTTCTTC. Protein sequence: CASSASGSGVNNEQFF.

The chain joins TRBV9 to TRBJ2-1; the D is unclear. The CDR3 loop spans 13 amino acids. The germline V gene encodes CDR1 SGDLS and CDR2 YYNGEE. Trimming left V 1 base short and J 8 bases short, with 10 bases between. Here the CDR3 reads CASSVNPRDEQFF. The CDR3 coding sequence is TGTGCCAGCAGCGTAAACCCCCGCGATGAGCAGTTCTTC.